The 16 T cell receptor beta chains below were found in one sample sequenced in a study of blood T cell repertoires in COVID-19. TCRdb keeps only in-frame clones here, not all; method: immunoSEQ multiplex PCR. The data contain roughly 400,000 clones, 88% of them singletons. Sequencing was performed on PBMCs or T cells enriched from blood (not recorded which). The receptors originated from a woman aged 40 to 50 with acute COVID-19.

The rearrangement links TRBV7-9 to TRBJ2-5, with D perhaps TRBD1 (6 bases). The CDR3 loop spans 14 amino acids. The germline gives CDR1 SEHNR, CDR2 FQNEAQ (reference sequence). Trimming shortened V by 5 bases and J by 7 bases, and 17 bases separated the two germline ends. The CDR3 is CASSPGTNVGTQYF. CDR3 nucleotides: TGTGCCAGCAGCCCCGGGACAAATGTTGGGACCCAGTACTTC.

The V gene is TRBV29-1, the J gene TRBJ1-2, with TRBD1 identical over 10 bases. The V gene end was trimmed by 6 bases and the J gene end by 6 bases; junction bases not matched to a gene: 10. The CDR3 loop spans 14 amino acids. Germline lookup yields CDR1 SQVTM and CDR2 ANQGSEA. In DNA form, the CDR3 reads TGCAGCGTCGCCCGGACAGGGGGGCGTAATGGCTACACCTTC. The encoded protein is CSVARTGGRNGYTF.

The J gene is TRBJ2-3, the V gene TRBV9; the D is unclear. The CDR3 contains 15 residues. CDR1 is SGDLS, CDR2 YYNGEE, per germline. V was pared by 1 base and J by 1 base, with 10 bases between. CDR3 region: CASSVPRGGTDTQYF. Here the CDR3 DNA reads TGTGCCAGCAGCGTACCCAGAGGAGGCACAGATACGCAGTATTTT.

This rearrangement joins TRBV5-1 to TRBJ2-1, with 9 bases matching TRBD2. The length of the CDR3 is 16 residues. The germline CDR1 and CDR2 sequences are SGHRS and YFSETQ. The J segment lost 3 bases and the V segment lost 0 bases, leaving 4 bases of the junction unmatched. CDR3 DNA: TGCGCCAGCAGCTTGGTACTAGCGGGCAGCTACAATGAGCAGTTCTTC. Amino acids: CASSLVLAGSYNEQFF.

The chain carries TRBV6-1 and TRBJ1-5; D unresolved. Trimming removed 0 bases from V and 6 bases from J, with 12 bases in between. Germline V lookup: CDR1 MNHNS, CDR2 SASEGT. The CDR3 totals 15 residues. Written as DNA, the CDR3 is TGTGCCAGCAGTGAAGCATTGGGAGGTGCTCAGCCCCAGCATTTT. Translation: CASSEALGGAQPQHF.

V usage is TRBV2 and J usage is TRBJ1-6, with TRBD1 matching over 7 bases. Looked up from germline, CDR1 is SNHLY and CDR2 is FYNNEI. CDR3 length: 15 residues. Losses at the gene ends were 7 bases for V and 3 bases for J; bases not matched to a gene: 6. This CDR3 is CASTGGDSYNSPLHF. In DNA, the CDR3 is TGTGCCAGCACGGGCGGGGACAGCTATAATTCACCCCTCCACTTT.

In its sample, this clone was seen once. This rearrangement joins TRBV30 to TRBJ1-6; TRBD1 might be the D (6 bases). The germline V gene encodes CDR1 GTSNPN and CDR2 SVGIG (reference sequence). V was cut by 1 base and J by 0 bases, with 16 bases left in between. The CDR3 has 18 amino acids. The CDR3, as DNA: TGTGCCTGGAGTGGGGCATTCGGACAGACCTCCTATAATTCACCCCTCCACTTT. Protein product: CAWSGAFGQTSYNSPLHF. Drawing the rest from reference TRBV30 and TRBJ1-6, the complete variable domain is SQTIHQWPATLVQPVGSPLSLECTVEGTSNPNLYWYRQAAGRGLQLLFYSVGIGQISSEVPQNLSASRPQDRQFILSSKKLLLSDSGFYLCAWSGAFGQTSYNSPLHFGNGTRLTVT.

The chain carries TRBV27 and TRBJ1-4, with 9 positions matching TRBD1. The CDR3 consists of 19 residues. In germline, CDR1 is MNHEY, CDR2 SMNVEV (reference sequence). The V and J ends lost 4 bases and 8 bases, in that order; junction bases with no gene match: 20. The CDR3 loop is CASSSLLLFNRDRDEKLFF. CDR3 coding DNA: TGTGCCAGCAGTTCCCTCCTATTATTTAACCGGGACAGGGACGAAAAACTGTTTTTT.

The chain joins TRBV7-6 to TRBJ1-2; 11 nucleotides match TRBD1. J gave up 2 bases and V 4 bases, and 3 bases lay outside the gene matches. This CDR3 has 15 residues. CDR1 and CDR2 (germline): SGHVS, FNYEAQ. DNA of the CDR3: TGTGCCAGCAGCTCTGGACAGGGGGCGAACTATGGCTACACCTTC. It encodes CASSSGQGANYGYTF.

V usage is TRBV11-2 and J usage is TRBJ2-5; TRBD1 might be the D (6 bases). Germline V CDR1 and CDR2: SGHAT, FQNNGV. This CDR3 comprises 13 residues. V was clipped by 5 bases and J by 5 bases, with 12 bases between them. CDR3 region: CASSPQGRETQYF. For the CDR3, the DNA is TGTGCCAGCAGCCCTCAGGGGCGGGAGACCCAGTACTTC.

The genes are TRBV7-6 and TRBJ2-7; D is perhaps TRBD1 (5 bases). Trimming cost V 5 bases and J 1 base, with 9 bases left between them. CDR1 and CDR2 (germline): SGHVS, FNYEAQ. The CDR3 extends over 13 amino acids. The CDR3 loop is CASSGQGSYEQYF. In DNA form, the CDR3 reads TGTGCCAGCAGCGGGCAGGGTTCCTACGAGCAGTACTTC.

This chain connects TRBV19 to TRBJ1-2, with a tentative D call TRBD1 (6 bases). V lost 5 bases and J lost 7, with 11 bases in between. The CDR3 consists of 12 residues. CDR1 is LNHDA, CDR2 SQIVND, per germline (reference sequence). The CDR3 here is CASSRGARGYTF. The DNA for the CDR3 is TGTGCCAGTAGTCGGGGGGCGCGTGGCTACACCTTC. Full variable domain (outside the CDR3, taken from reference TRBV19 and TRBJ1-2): DGGITQSPKYLFRKEGQNVTLSCEQNLNHDAMYWYRQDPGQGLRLIYYSQIVNDFQKGDIAEGYSVSREKKESFPLTVTSAQKNPTAFYLCASSRGARGYTFGSGTRLTVV.

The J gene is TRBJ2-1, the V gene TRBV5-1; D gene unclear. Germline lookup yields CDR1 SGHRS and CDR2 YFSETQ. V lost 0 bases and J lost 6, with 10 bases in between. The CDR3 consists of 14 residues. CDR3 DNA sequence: TGCGCCAGCAGCTTGGGACAAGGCGTCAATGAGCAGTTCTTC. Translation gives CASSLGQGVNEQFF.

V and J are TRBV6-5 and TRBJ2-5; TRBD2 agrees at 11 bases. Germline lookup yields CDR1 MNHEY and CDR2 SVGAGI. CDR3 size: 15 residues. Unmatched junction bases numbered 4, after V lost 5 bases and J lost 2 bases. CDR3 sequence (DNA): TGTGCCAGCAGTCAGACTAGCGGGGAGCAAGAGACCCAGTACTTC. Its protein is CASSQTSGEQETQYF.

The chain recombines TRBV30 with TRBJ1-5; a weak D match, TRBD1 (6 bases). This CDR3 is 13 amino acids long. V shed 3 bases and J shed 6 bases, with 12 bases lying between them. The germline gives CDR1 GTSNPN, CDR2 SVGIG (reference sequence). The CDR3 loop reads CAWSTGNGQPQHF. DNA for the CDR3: TGTGCCTGGAGCACAGGGAATGGTCAGCCCCAGCATTTT. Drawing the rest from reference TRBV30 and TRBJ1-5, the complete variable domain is SQTIHQWPATLVQPVGSPLSLECTVEGTSNPNLYWYRQAAGRGLQLLFYSVGIGQISSEVPQNLSASRPQDRQFILSSKKLLLSDSGFYLCAWSTGNGQPQHFGDGTRLSIL.

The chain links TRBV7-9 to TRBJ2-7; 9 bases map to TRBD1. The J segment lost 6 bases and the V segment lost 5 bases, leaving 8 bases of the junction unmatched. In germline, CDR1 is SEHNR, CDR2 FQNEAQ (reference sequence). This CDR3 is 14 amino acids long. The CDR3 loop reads CASSPRDRAGEQYF. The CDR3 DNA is TGTGCCAGCAGCCCTCGGGACAGGGCGGGCGAGCAGTACTTC.